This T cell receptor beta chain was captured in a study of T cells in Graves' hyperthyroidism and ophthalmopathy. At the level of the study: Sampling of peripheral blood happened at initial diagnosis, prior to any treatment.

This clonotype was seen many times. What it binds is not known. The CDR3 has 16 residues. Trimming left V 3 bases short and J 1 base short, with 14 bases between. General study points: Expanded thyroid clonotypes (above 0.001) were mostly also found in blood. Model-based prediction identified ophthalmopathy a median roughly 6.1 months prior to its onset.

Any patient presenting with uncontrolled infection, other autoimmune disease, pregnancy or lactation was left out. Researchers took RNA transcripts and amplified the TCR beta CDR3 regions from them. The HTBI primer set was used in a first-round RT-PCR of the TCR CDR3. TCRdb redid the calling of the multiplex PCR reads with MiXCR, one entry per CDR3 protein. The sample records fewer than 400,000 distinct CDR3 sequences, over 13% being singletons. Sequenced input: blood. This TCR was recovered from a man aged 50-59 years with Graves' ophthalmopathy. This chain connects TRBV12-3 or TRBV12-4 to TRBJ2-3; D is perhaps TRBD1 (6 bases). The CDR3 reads CASSFQGPFGTDTQYF. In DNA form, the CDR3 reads TGTGCCAGCAGTTTTCAGGGGCCCTTTGGCACAGATACGCAGTATTTT.